This T cell receptor beta chain stems from a study of PD-1 blockade in classical Hodgkin lymphoma. The CDR3 totals 13 residues. V was trimmed by 2 bases and J by 4 bases, leaving 9 bases between them. CDR1 is KGHSH and CDR2 is LQKENI in the germline V gene. Profiling relied on immunoSEQ multiplex PCR, and the TCRdb table lists in-frame clones only, not all of them. The data contain 100,000 or so clones, 85% to 95% of them singletons. The time point denotes: cycle 4 day 1 (C4D1), after more than five weeks of nivolumab. No patient escaped relapse after autologous stem cell transplantation, and brentuximab vedotin exposure varied.

Source: peripheral blood mononuclear cells (PBMCs), taken before the fourth cycle of nivolumab. The chain combines TRBV18 with TRBJ2-7; weak D call: TRBD2 (5 bases). This receptor was obtained from a human donor with classical Hodgkin lymphoma. The CDR3 loop reads CASSPGERYEQYF. The CDR3 DNA is TGTGCCAGCTCACCAGGGGAGAGGTACGAGCAGTACTTC.